What follows describes a single T cell receptor (beta chain). This clone was counted between two and nine times. Its antigen remains unidentified. Base qualities are missing; no much larger clone stands one base away. This sample stems from a study of T cell responses to AZD1222 COVID-19 vaccine (dated by TCRdb to about 2021). As for the study more broadly: AZD1222 recipients with second doses at about 4 weeks or about 12 weeks were pooled, because spike-specific TCR depth and breadth did not differ between schedules. A total of 233 trial participants underwent TCR sequencing, of whom 207 received two doses of AZD1222 and about 25 received two doses of the MenACWY control vaccine. Trial participants were enrolled into age subgroups of 18-55, 56-69 and 70-plus years, which contained approximately 150, 28 and 58 TCR-sequenced participants, respectively. Overall study results and their limits: Conclusions about previously exposed vaccinees were limited because only six AZD1222 recipients were SARS-CoV-2 seropositive at baseline. Participants were mostly white British, with more females than males. The authors suggested clonal diversity may have been underestimated. Because no samples from the day 14 peak response were available, repertoires could be characterized only after the peak T cell response. After two AZD1222 doses, both the breadth and the depth of spike-specific TCRs were significantly higher than at day 0 and than in MenACWY recipients. The 56-69-year group was small, and its depth increase did not reach significance, likely because of low power. Reportedly, almost half of the unique spike-specific TCRs recognized epitopes lying outside the regions that are mutated in the B.1.351 and B.1.1.7 variants. CD4 TCRs associated with the vaccine covered the entire spike protein, and the dominant responses were in regions 160-218 and 743-854.

The CDR3 regions of human TCRbeta chains were analyzed by immunosequencing. As for the original processing: TCRs in the repertoires were matched against a reference library of SARS-CoV-2-specific TCRs that had been generated with the MIRA antigen-specificity platform. Breadth meant the fraction of unique TCRs that were SARS-CoV-2-associated, whereas depth meant the fraction of total T cells that were SARS-CoV-2-associated. Using the MIRA data, each spike-specific TCR was mapped to the spike region that the TCR reacts to and placed in a CD4 or CD8 class. Log10-transformed breadth and depth values were compared by one-way ANOVA with Sidak's multiple comparisons tests. In its TCRdb copy, this immuneACCESS table keeps in-frame sequences only and misses some clones. Where compared with another copy, unresolved V genes explain less than half of these, and the others have no known cause. The V and J calls and clone size were taken over from that table, and D and trimming were inferred from the DNA. For this sample there are some 100,000 clones; approximately 86% appear just once. The ten largest clones take up about 5% of the sample.

According to the study, the label for this sample's time point signals: baseline before first vaccination. Samples from vaccinated people were obtained from the UK trials COV001 and COV002, which included a single-blind randomized controlled phase 2/3 trial of AZD1222 (ChAdOx1 nCoV-19) in healthy adults. For TCRbeta chain sequencing, PBMC samples were collected from trial participants at day 0 and at day 28 after the second dose. The V end loses 6 bases and the J end loses 0 bases, and a stretch of 14 bases separates them. From the germline V gene (reference sequence), CDR1 is LNHDA and CDR2 is SQIVND. Including the terminal cysteine and phenylalanine, the CDR3 comprises 15 residues. Only the CDR3 part of the read is kept: 45 bases, read in frame from the first base.

The chain is made from TRBV19 and TRBJ1-1; no D gene call is confident. The source material was peripheral blood, sampled on day 0 of AZD1222 vaccination. The clonotype was recovered from an adult in good health. The DNA is as follows: TGTGCCAGTAGCAAGCGGGGTGCAATGAACACTGAAGCTTTCTTT. This yields the protein CASSKRGAMNTEAFF.